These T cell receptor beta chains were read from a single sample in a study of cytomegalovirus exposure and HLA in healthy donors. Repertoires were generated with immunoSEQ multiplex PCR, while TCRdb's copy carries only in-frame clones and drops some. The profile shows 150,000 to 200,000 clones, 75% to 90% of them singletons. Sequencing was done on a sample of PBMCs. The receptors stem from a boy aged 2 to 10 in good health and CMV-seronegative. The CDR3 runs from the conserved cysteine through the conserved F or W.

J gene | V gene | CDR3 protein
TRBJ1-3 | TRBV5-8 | CASIKDRAGNTIYF
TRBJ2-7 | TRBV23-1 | CASSQSVGAGGPPEDYEQYF
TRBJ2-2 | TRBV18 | CASSPTSGYTGELFF
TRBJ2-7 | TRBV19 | CASMEGTGMYEQYF
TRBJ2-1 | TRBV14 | CASSQDLSGLAGMETRFF
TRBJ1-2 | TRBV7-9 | CASSLGTGAPGGYTF
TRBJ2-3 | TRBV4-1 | CASSQDREVPDTQYF
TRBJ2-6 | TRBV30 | CAWSVIGGGPGANVLTF
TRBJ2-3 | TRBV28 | CASSSPRNTQYF
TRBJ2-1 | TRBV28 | CASTPWSGTYNEQFF
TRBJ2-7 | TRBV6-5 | CASRRDTYEQYF
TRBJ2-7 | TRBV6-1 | CASSIDRDYEQYF
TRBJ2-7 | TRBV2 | CASSRQGGFDEQYF
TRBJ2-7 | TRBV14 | CASSQELGYYEQYF
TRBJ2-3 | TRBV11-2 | CASGGPDTQYF
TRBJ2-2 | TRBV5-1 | CASSLSLLAGLPSKLNTGELFF
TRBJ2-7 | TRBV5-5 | CASSLASTGTYEQYF